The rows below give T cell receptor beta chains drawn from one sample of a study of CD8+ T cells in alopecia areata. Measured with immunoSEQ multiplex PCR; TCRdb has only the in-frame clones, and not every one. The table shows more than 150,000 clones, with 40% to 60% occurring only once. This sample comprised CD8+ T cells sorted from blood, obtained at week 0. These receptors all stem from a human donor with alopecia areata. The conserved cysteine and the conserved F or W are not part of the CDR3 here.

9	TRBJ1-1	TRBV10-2	ASTMNTEAF
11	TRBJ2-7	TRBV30	AWTGRSSYEQY
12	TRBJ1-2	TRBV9	ASADSGDHYGYT
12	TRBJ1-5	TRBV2	ASSFAEGNQPQH
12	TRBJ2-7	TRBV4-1	ASSPGQGSYEQY
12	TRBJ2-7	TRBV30	AWSEDSSSYEQY
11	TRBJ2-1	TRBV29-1	SVAGGGANEQF
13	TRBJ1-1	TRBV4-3	ASSQDNTKNTEAF
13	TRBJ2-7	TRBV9	ASSLGTGPSYEQY
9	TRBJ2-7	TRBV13	ASSQDYEQY
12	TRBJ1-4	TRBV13	ASSSTTQREKLF
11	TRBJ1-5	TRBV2	ASKEQGVQPQH
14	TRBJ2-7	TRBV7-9	ASSSNLADPTYEQY
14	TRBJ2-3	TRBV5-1	ASSLRGGLGTDTQY
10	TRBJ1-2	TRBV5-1	ASRLDRLGYT
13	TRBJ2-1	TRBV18	ASSPDRSSYNEQF
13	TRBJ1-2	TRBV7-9	ASSFNRGRNYGYT
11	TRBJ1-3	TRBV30	AGTGTNRNTIY
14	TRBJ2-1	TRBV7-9	ASRSGTGVPYNEQF
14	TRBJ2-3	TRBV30	AWSPQTSGGTDTQY
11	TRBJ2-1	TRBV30	ASVGGGDNEQF
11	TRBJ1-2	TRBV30	AWSEGAVYGYT
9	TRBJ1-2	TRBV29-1	SVEGLWGYT
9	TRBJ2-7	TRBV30	AWRGGSEQY
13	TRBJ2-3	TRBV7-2	ASSLVGASTDTQY
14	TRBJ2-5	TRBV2	ASSVGRGVSQETQY
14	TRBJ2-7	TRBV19	ASSIPRDGRTYEQY
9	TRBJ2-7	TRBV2	ATRWSYEQY
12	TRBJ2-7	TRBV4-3	ASSQGDSTYEQY
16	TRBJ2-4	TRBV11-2	ASSLIGDQRLAKNIQY
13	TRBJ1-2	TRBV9	ASSDRQESNYGYT
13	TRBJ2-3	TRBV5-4	ASSTLAISTDTQY
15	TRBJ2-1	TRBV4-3	ASSPGKVLVTGDEQF
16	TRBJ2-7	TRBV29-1	SVVGVNAGTTEVYEQY
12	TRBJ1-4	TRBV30	AWSPTGTNEKLF
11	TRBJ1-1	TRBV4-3	ASSRTMNTEAF
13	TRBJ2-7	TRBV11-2	ASSLYRGGVDEQY
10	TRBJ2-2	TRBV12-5	ASAPYTGELF
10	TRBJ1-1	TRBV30	AWSDGRTEAF
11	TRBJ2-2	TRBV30	AWDRDGTGELF
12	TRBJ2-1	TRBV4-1	ASSPIAGDSLQF
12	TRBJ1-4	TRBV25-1	ASSLRDNEEKLF
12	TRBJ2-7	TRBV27	ASSVSSRAYEQY
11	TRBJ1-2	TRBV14	ASSPKRVDGYT
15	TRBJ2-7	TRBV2	ASREAVGGGMSYEQY
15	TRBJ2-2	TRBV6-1	ASSEGIAGAPAGELF
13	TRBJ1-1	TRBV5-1	ASSLTASWNAEAF
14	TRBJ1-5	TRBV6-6	ASSFVPQGSNQPQH